This entry lists 7 T cell receptor beta chains sequenced from one sample in a study of T cell responses to AZD1222 COVID-19 vaccine. The data were produced by immunoSEQ multiplex PCR, yet TCRdb's version contains in-frame clones alone and is incomplete. The sample lists around 54,000 clones; 80% to 90% were seen once. Source: peripheral blood, taken 28 days after the second AZD1222 dose. The receptors here all came from an adult who received the AZD1222 COVID-19 vaccine.

The chain employs TRBV28 and TRBJ2-4; D is undetermined. This CDR3 spans 12 amino acids. The germline V and J ends were trimmed by 2 bases and 6 bases, with 5 bases remaining between them. In germline, CDR1 is MDHEN, CDR2 SYDVKM. The CDR3 bases are TGTGCCAGCAGTTTAGATGGAAACATTCAGTACTTC. It encodes CASSLDGNIQYF.

The V gene is TRBV19, the J gene TRBJ2-2, with no clear D. Germline lookup yields CDR1 LNHDA and CDR2 SQIVND (reference sequence). V was shortened by 3 bases and J by 6 bases, with 11 bases between the two germline ends. There are 14 residues in the CDR3. CDR3 residues: CASSISSRPGELFF. Here the CDR3 DNA reads TGTGCCAGTAGTATCTCTAGTCGCCCCGGGGAGCTGTTTTTT.

The chain links TRBV5-1 to TRBJ1-2; D call uncertain. Per germline, CDR1 SGHRS and CDR2 YFSETQ. Trimming took off 0 bases at V and 6 bases at J, with 12 bases between the two ends. The CDR3 covers 14 residues. The CDR3 coding sequence is TGCGCCAGCAGCTTGGGTCTTTCGGGGAATGGCTACACCTTC. Amino acid sequence: CASSLGLSGNGYTF.

This clone was seen a few times. The chain links TRBV19 to TRBJ1-2; 7 nucleotides match TRBD1. Germline CDR1 is LNHDA and CDR2 is SQIVND (reference sequence). The ends lost 7 bases at V and 4 bases at J; junction bases unmatched: 9. The CDR3 extends over 14 amino acids. CDR3 DNA: TGTGCCAGTAAGGTGTACAGGGGAGGCTATGGCTACACCTTC. Encoded protein: CASKVYRGGYGYTF. The whole variable domain, remainder taken from reference TRBV19 and TRBJ1-2, is DGGITQSPKYLFRKEGQNVTLSCEQNLNHDAMYWYRQDPGQGLRLIYYSQIVNDFQKGDIAEGYSVSREKKESFPLTVTSAQKNPTAFYLCASKVYRGGYGYTFGSGTRLTVV.

This chain links TRBV5-1 with TRBJ2-7; 9 nucleotides agree with TRBD2. V dropped 2 bases and J dropped 5; count of bases not matched to a gene: 5. Germline-derived CDR1 and CDR2 are SGHRS and YFSETQ. The CDR3 is 14 amino acids. CDR3 in amino acids: CASSFRLAGHEQYF. The CDR3 DNA is TGCGCCAGCAGCTTTAGGCTAGCGGGACACGAGCAGTACTTC.

The chain is built from TRBV2 and TRBJ2-5; D may match TRBD1 or TRBD2 (5 bases each). Germline CDR1 SNHLY, CDR2 FYNNEI. V lost 11 bases and J lost 4, with 11 bases in between. This CDR3 has 11 amino acids. The CDR3 loop reads CACRGRETQYF. CDR3 nucleotides: TGTGCCTGTCGGGGCCGAGAGACCCAGTACTTC.

Judged by abundance, this clone is medium-sized. The chain combines TRBV21-1 with TRBJ1-5; the D call in the table, TRBD1, was not verified against the DNA. TRBV21-1 is labeled a pseudogene. CDR3 length: 17 amino acids. The CDR3 protein is CASSKGGGRGEDQPQHF. The CDR3 DNA follows: TGTGCCAGCAGCAAAGGAGGCGGCAGGGGGGAAGATCAGCCCCAGCATTTT.